This T cell receptor (beta chain) originates from a study of blood T cell repertoires in COVID-19. This clone was detected ten times or more. Trimming took 0 bases from V and 4 from J, leaving 15 bases between them. CDR3 length equals 16 residues. Germline CDR1 is MGHRA and CDR2 is YSYEKL. TCRdb keeps only in-frame clones here, not all; method: immunoSEQ multiplex PCR. The data contain about 200,000 clones, about 80% of them singletons. Sequenced material: peripheral blood. This chain connects TRBV4-1 to TRBJ1-2; D gene ambiguous. The receptor was derived from a woman aged 40 to 49 with active or convalescent COVID-19. Written as DNA, the CDR3 is TGCGCCAGCAGCCAAGATTCCGGCGGGAAGAGCTATGGCTACACCTTC. It specifies CASSQDSGGKSYGYTF.